The rows below give T cell receptor beta chains drawn from one sample of a study of T-cell memory formation after mild COVID-19. MiXCR, run by TCRdb on the 5' RACE reads, gives a single entry per CDR3 protein. The sample has approximately 560,000 distinct CDR3 sequences; roughly a sixth are singletons. The sequenced material came from PBMCs or a T cell subset sorted from them (not recorded which). These receptors originate from an adult woman who had mild COVID-19 (a few samples of this study predate the infection). Cell type and time point are not known. CDR3s include the opening cysteine and the closing phenylalanine or tryptophan. Each record gives: clone size, V gene, J gene, D gene, CDR3 protein, CDR3 DNA. A D gene is named only where the DNA matches it firmly. A row's size may be missing; if present it is once, few, many or a size class.

>few|TRBV20-1|TRBJ2-1|NA
CSARKTGSPYNEQFF
TGCAGTGCTCGGAAGACAGGTTCACCCTACAATGAGCAGTTCTTC
>few|TRBV10-3|TRBJ1-1|TRBD1
CAIKGAFSTEAFF
TGTGCCATCAAGGGGGCTTTCAGCACTGAAGCTTTCTTT
>many|TRBV5-4|TRBJ2-1|NA
CASSFHYNEQFF
TGTGCCAGCAGCTTTCACTACAATGAGCAGTTCTTC
>many|TRBV5-1|TRBJ2-7|NA
CASSVGTLDEQYF
TGCGCCAGCAGCGTCGGGACGTTAGACGAGCAGTACTTC
>NA|TRBV29-1|TRBJ2-3|NA
CSVEGSLFAGFSTDTQYF
TGCAGCGTTGAAGGATCACTTTTTGCAGGGTTCAGCACAGATACGCAGTATTTT
>NA|TRBV7-2|TRBJ2-3|TRBD1
CASSPGGSGTDTQYF
TGTGCCAGCAGCCCAGGGGGATCCGGCACAGATACGCAGTATTTT
>NA|TRBV6-6|TRBJ2-3|NA
CASSYGRDADTQYF
TGTGCCAGCAGTTACGGCAGGGACGCGGATACGCAGTATTTT
>few|TRBV15|TRBJ1-5|NA
CATSRPRGGYDDQPQHF
TGTGCCACCAGCAGACCACGCGGGGGTTATGACGATCAGCCCCAGCATTTT
>few|TRBV29-1|TRBJ2-3|NA
CSVVHGGIPDTQYF
TGCAGCGTTGTCCATGGCGGGATACCAGATACGCAGTATTTT
>NA|TRBV18|TRBJ2-3|NA
CASSPSTTDTQYF
TGTGCCAGCTCACCATCTACCACAGATACGCAGTATTTT
>NA|TRBV30|TRBJ1-6|NA
CAWNGGLPSPLHF
TGTGCCTGGAACGGCGGTTTGCCCTCACCCCTCCACTTT
>NA|TRBV20-1|TRBJ1-2|TRBD1
CSAWTGSRGYYGYTF
TGCAGTGCATGGACAGGGTCTAGGGGGTACTATGGCTACACCTTC
>NA|TRBV30|TRBJ1-2|NA
CAWSVPVVDSFYYGYTF
TGTGCCTGGAGTGTCCCGGTAGTGGACAGCTTTTACTATGGCTACACCTTC
>few|TRBV5-1|TRBJ1-2|NA
CASSLDSLGYTF
TGCGCCAGCAGCTTGGACAGTTTGGGCTACACCTTC
>few|TRBV7-2|TRBJ2-7|NA
CASSSRLGGYEQYF
TGTGCCAGCAGCAGCCGACTAGGGGGCTACGAGCAGTACTTC
>few|TRBV18|TRBJ1-1|TRBD1
CASSPPGQGRTEAFF
TGTGCCAGCTCACCACCGGGACAGGGTAGAACTGAAGCTTTCTTT
>NA|TRBV20-1|TRBJ2-6|NA
CSARDLEGPTAGANVLTF
TGCAGTGCTAGAGATCTCGAGGGTCCTACGGCTGGGGCCAACGTCCTGACTTTC
>few|TRBV4-2|TRBJ2-7|TRBD2
CASSQDLLAGGSYEQYF
TGTGCCAGCAGCCAAGATTTACTAGCGGGAGGATCCTACGAGCAGTACTTC
>few|TRBV5-1|TRBJ2-2|NA
CASSSGTQAGELFF
TGCGCCAGCAGCTCCGGGACTCAGGCGGGGGAGCTGTTTTTT
>NA|TRBV9|TRBJ1-1|NA
CASSEQLTTEAFF
TGTGCCAGCAGCGAGCAGTTGACCACTGAAGCTTTCTTT
>few|TRBV12-3/TRBV12-4|TRBJ2-1|NA
CASSFGINEQFF
TGTGCCAGCAGTTTCGGGATCAATGAGCAGTTCTTC
>NA|TRBV9|TRBJ2-6|TRBD1
CASSVGLPGTAIPSGANVLTF
TGTGCCAGCAGCGTAGGCCTCCCTGGGACAGCAATCCCCTCTGGGGCCAACGTCCTGACTTTC
>NA|TRBV20-1|TRBJ2-7|NA
CSARGGGSYEQYF
TGCAGTGCAAGAGGAGGGGGATCCTACGAGCAGTACTTC
>NA|TRBV5-1|TRBJ2-3|NA
CASSLIVPPTDTQYF
TGCGCCAGCAGCTTGATAGTCCCTCCTACAGATACGCAGTATTTT
>few|TRBV6-6|TRBJ2-7|TRBD1
CASSYSTGQVWEQYF
TGTGCCAGCAGTTACTCGACGGGACAGGTATGGGAGCAGTACTTC
>few|TRBV6-6|TRBJ2-7|NA
CASSSGDRQEQYF
TGTGCCAGCAGTTCCGGGGACCGCCAAGAGCAGTACTTC
>few|TRBV12-3/TRBV12-4|TRBJ2-3|TRBD1
CASSQDRGRVTGDTQYF
TGTGCCAGCAGCCAAGACAGGGGGCGAGTAACAGGAGATACGCAGTATTTT
>NA|TRBV27|TRBJ1-2|NA
CASREPYYGYTF
TGTGCCAGCAGGGAACCCTACTATGGCTACACCTTC
>NA|TRBV7-2|TRBJ2-3|NA
CASSLEGRSADTQYF
TGTGCCAGCAGCTTGGAGGGTCGGTCGGCAGATACGCAGTATTTT
>many|TRBV5-1|TRBJ2-3|NA
CASKGWASEDTQYF
TGCGCCAGCAAGGGGTGGGCTAGTGAAGATACGCAGTATTTT
>NA|TRBV27|TRBJ2-1|NA
CASCRGGNEQFF
TGTGCCAGCTGCCGGGGTGGCAATGAGCAGTTCTTC
>NA|TRBV4-1|TRBJ2-1|NA
CASSPGDGNEQFF
TGCGCCAGCAGCCCTGGGGACGGCAATGAGCAGTTCTTC
>few|TRBV12-3/TRBV12-4|TRBJ1-2|NA
CASSPTGSHGYTF
TGTGCCAGCAGTCCCACAGGGAGCCATGGCTACACCTTC
>many|TRBV12-3/TRBV12-4|TRBJ1-2|NA
CASSLGYGYTF
TGTGCCAGCAGTTTGGGGTATGGCTACACCTTC
>NA|TRBV4-1|TRBJ2-7|TRBD1
CASSPRQGGNYEQYF
TGCGCCAGCAGCCCGAGACAGGGGGGGAACTACGAGCAGTACTTC
>few|TRBV30|TRBJ2-1|TRBD2
CAWSVGTSGVYNEQFF
TGTGCCTGGAGTGTAGGAACTAGCGGGGTCTACAATGAGCAGTTCTTC
>few|TRBV6-1|TRBJ1-1|NA
CASSPQLNTEAFF
TGTGCCAGCAGTCCCCAGTTGAACACTGAAGCTTTCTTT
>few|TRBV5-1|TRBJ2-7|TRBD2
CASSLVAGVNYEQYF
TGCGCCAGCAGCTTGGTAGCGGGGGTGAACTACGAGCAGTACTTC
>NA|TRBV20-1|TRBJ2-5|NA
CSARGGSARETQYF
TGCAGTGCTAGAGGTGGCTCTGCCAGGGAGACCCAGTACTTC
>many|TRBV12-3/TRBV12-4|TRBJ1-1|NA
CASSYSNTEAFF
TGTGCCAGCAGTTACTCGAACACTGAAGCTTTCTTT
>NA|TRBV12-3/TRBV12-4|TRBJ1-2|NA
CASSLGALPAYGYTF
TGTGCCAGCAGTTTGGGGGCCTTACCCGCCTATGGCTACACCTTC
>NA|TRBV19|TRBJ2-7|TRBD2
CATGAGGTIYEQYF
TGTGCCACCGGAGCGGGAGGCACCATCTACGAGCAGTACTTC
>many|TRBV12-3/TRBV12-4|TRBJ1-4|NA
CASSTGTVNEKLFF
TGTGCCAGCAGTACCGGGACGGTGAATGAAAAACTGTTTTTT
>few|TRBV6-5|TRBJ2-7|NA
CASSYLGQSEQYF
TGTGCCAGCAGTTACCTAGGACAGAGCGAGCAGTACTTC
>NA|TRBV9|TRBJ2-7|NA
CASSVEVHTYEQYF
TGTGCCAGCAGCGTAGAGGTCCACACCTACGAGCAGTACTTC
>NA|TRBV5-1|TRBJ2-3|NA
CASRPWVSNTDTQYF
TGCGCCAGCAGGCCCTGGGTATCGAACACAGATACGCAGTATTTT
>NA|TRBV7-7|TRBJ2-5|TRBD2
CASSSEREGSKTQYF
TGTGCTAGCAGCTCCGAGCGGGAGGGCTCGAAGACCCAGTACTTC
>few|TRBV7-9|TRBJ2-1|NA
CASSLIPSSNSYNEQFF
TGTGCCAGCAGCCTTATCCCTTCATCCAACTCCTACAATGAGCAGTTCTTC
>NA|TRBV5-5|TRBJ2-3|TRBD2
CASSSVAGRTDTQYF
TGTGCCAGCAGCTCCGTAGCGGGACGCACAGATACGCAGTATTTT
>NA|TRBV4-1|TRBJ2-7|NA
CASSHPQAVGSYEQYF
TGCGCCAGCAGCCACCCCCAGGCCGTAGGCTCCTACGAGCAGTACTTC
>few|TRBV9|TRBJ2-1|TRBD2
CASSVGGSGGPYNEQFF
TGTGCCAGCAGCGTAGGAGGTAGCGGGGGGCCCTACAATGAGCAGTTCTTC
>few|TRBV11-2|TRBJ2-1|NA
CASSLVGAGYNEQFF
TGTGCCAGCAGCTTAGTCGGGGCGGGCTACAATGAGCAGTTCTTC
>few|TRBV7-9|TRBJ2-1|NA
CASSLVQGSSYNEQFF
TGTGCCAGCAGCTTAGTCCAGGGAAGCTCCTACAATGAGCAGTTCTTC
>many|TRBV7-9|TRBJ2-3|TRBD1
CASSQGADTQYF
TGTGCCAGCAGCCAGGGGGCAGATACGCAGTATTTT
>NA|TRBV12-3/TRBV12-4|TRBJ1-5|NA
CASSFGRVGNQPQHF
TGTGCCAGCAGTTTTGGCAGGGTTGGCAATCAGCCCCAGCATTTT
>few|TRBV5-6|TRBJ2-7|NA
CASSQLRGSFSYEQYF
TGTGCCAGCAGCCAACTCCGGGGCAGTTTCTCCTACGAGCAGTACTTC
>NA|TRBV20-1|TRBJ1-6|TRBD1
CSAPRDRAFNSPLHF
TGCAGTGCTCCCCGGGACAGGGCCTTTAATTCACCCCTCCACTTT
>many|TRBV11-1|TRBJ2-1|NA
CASSLSPAGSYNEQFF
TGTGCCAGCAGCTTATCGCCAGCCGGCTCCTACAATGAGCAGTTCTTC
>many|TRBV2|TRBJ1-5|NA
CASSNGYSNQPQHF
TGTGCCAGCAGTAACGGTTATAGCAATCAGCCCCAGCATTTT